This T cell receptor (beta chain) emerged from a study of CD8 T cell repertoires and HIV-1 epitope variants. The wider study: 1M T cells were kept uncultured as a baseline.

Sequencing of TCR beta CDR3 used immunoSEQ survey depth. Libraries were prepared by immunoSEQ multiplex PCR; TCRdb keeps only in-frame clonotypes and omits some of them. The sample consists of about 5,500 clones, under 80% of them appearing once. This CDR3 contains 14 residues. Unmatched junction bases numbered 5, after V lost 5 bases and J lost 5 bases. Germline CDR1 is SEHNR and CDR2 is FQNEAQ (reference sequence). A remark on this clone: Its target is not known.

This TCR was sampled from a male donor with HIV. V gene TRBV7-9 combines with J gene TRBJ1-4; 7 bases are shared with TRBD1. Material: cultured CD8+ T cells derived from PBMCs. The CDR3, as DNA: TGTGCCAGCAGCCTCAGGGGGGAAAATGAAAAACTGTTTTTT. Protein sequence: CASSLRGENEKLFF.